This TCR beta chain was identified during a study of glioma-infiltrating T cells. The V and J ends lost 2 bases and 7 bases, in that order; junction bases with no gene match: 4. Germline V gene sequence: CDR1 MNHEY, CDR2 SVGAGI. The CDR3 totals 14 residues. Notes on the study in general: Gliomas, especially low-grade, showed above-expected tissue-blood divergence; non-neoplastic patients showed below. CDR3 overlap between tissue and blood was very small.

The iRepertoire nested amplicon-rescue multiplex PCR amplified TCR alpha and beta CDR3s from RNA. Tissue mRNA or PBMC total RNA, roughly 100-400 ng, went into one-step reverse transcription and amplification. TCRdb independently ran MiXCR on the multiplex PCR reads; one entry per CDR3 protein. The table lists more than 20,000 distinct CDR3 sequences, around 24% of them singletons, with about an eighth in the top ten. This clonotype was recorded at least ten times. The antigen remains unidentified. Sequencing was carried out using glioma tissue, nonneoplastic brain tissue, or PBMCs (not recorded which). The receptor was derived from a human donor with low-grade glioma or glioblastoma, undergoing nonglioma brain surgery, or in good health (not recorded which). The rearrangement uses TRBV6-5 and TRBJ2-1; the match to TRBD2 covers 8 bases. In DNA form, the CDR3 reads TGTGCCAGCAGTTACGCGGGGGGAAGAAATGAGCAGTTCTTC. This translates into CASSYAGGRNEQFF.